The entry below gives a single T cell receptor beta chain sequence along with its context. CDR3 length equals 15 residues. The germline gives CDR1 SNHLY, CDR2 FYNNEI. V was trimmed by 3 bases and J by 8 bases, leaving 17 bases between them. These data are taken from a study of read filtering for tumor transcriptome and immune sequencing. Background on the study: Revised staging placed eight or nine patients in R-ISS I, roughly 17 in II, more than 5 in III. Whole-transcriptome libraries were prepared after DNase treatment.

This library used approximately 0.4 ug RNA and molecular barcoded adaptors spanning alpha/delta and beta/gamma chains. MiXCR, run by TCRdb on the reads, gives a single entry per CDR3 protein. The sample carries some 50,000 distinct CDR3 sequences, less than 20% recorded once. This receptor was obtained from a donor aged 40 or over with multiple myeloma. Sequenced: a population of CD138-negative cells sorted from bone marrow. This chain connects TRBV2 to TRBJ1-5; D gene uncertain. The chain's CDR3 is CASSEESAPIKPQHF. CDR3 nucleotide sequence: TGTGCCAGCAGTGAGGAGAGTGCCCCTATTAAGCCCCAGCATTTT.